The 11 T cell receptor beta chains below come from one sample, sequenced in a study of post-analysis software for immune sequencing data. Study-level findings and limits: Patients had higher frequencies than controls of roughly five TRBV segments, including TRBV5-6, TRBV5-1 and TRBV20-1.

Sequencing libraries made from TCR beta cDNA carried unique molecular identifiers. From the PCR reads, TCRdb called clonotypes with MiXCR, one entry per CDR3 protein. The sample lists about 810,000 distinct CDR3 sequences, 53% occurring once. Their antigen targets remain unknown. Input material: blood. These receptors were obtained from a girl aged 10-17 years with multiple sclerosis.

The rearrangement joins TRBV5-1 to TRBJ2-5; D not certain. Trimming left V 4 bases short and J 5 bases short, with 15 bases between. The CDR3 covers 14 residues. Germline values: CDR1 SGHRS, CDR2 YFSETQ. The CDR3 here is CASSLPLGGETQYF. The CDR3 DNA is TGCGCCAGCAGCCTCCCGCTGGGCGGTGAGACCCAGTACTTC.

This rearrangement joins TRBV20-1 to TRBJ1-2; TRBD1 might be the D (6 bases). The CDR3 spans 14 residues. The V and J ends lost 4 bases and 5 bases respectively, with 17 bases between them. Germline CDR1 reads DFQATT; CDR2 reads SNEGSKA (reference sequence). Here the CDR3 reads CSAKQGPRGYGYTF. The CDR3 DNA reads TGCAGTGCTAAACAGGGCCCCAGAGGATATGGCTACACCTTC.

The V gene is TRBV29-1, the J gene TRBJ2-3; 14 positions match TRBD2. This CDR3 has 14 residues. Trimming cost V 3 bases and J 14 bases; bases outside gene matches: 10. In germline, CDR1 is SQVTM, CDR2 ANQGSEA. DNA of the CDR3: TGCAGCGTTGACCAGGGACTAGCGGGGGTGCTGATGTATTTT. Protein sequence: CSVDQGLAGVLMYF.

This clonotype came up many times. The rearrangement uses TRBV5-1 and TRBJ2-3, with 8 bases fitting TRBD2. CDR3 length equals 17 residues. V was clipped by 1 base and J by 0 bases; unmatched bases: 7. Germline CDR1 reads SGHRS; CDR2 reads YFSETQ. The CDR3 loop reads CASSLPLADPSTDTQYF. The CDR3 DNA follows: TGCGCCAGCAGCTTGCCACTAGCGGATCCTAGCACAGATACGCAGTATTTT.

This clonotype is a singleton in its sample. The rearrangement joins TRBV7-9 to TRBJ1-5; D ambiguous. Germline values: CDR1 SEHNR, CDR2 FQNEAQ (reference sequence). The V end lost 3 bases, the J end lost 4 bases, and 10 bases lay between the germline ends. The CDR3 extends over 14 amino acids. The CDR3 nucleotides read TGTGCCAGCAGCTTTTTCGGGGAAAATCAGCCCCAGCATTTT. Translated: CASSFFGENQPQHF.

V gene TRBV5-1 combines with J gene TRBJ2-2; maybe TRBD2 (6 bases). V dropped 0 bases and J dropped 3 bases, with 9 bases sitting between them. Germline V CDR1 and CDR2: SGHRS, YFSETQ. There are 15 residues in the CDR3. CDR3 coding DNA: TGCGCCAGCAGCTTGGAGCGGGTTGACACCGGGGAGCTGTTTTTT. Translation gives CASSLERVDTGELFF.

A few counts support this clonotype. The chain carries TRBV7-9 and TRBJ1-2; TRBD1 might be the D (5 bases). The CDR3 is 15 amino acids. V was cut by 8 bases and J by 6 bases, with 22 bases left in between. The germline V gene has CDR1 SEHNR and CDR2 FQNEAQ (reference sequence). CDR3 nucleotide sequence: TGTGCCAGCCACGTATCCGGCAGGGAATGGGATGGCTACACCTTC. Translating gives CASHVSGREWDGYTF.

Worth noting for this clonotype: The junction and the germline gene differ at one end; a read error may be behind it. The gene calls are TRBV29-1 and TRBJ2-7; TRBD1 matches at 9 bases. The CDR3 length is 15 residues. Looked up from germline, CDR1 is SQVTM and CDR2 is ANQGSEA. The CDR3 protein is CGVATPGQGLYEQYF. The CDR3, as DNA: TGCGGCGTTGCCACTCCGGGACAGGGACTATACGAGCAGTACTTC.

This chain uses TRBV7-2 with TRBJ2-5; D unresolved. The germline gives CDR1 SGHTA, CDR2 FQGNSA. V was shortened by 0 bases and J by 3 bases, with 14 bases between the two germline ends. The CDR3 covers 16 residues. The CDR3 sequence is CASSLAEPRGEETQYF. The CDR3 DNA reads TGTGCCAGCAGCTTAGCGGAGCCTAGAGGAGAAGAGACCCAGTACTTC.

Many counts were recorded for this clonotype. The CDR3 nucleotides read TGTGCCAGCAGCACCCAGAGGGGACTAGACCCCTTCCTGGACGTAGGGCAGTACTTC. Translated: CASSTQRGLDPFLDVGQYF. The chain couples TRBV7-8 to TRBJ2-7; TRBD2 matches at 8 bases. The CDR3 has 19 amino acids. Trimming at V came to 5 bases and at J to 9 bases, leaving 27 bases not matched to a gene. Germline assignment: CDR1 SGHVS and CDR2 FQNEAQ.

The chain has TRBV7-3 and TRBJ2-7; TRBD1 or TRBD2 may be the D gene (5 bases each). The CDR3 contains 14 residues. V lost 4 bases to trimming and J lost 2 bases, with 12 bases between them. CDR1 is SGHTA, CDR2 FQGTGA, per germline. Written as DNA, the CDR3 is TGTGCCAGCAGCTCCCGGGACGGGCCCTACGAGCAGTACTTC. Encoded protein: CASSSRDGPYEQYF.